Listed here is a single T cell receptor beta chain. As handled by the study authors: Cell counts per sample came from amplifying reference gene primers. TCRdb keeps only in-frame clones here, not all; method: immunoSEQ multiplex PCR. V, J and clone size derive from that table, while D and trimming were established from the DNA sequence. Seen here are fewer than 140,000 clones, about 70% observed once, and the top ten hold approximately 0.9%. The CDR3 has 12 amino acids. V was cut by 4 bases and J by 7 bases, with 11 bases left in between. Germline V gene data show CDR1 as SGHRS and CDR2 as YFSETQ. The sample belongs to a study of blood T cell repertoires in COVID-19. Study information: Samples of COVID-19 (acute and convalescent) were obtained from the United States, Italy and Spain. Nucleic acid was either cDNA or gDNA, and it came from T cells, B-cell-depleted T cells, or PBMCs.

Sequences were obtained from peripheral blood. The J gene is TRBJ1-1, the V gene TRBV5-1; D unclear. This receptor was obtained from a human donor with acute or convalescent COVID-19. The donor label of this sample is uncertain. The CDR3 sequence: CASSQISGEAFF. The DNA of the CDR3 is TGCGCCAGCAGCCAAATTTCAGGTGAAGCTTTCTTT.